Shown below are 32 T cell receptor beta chains from a single sample sequenced in a study of blood T cell repertoires in COVID-19. Clones were read by immunoSEQ multiplex PCR, and TCRdb kept only the in-frame ones, dropping some. The sample holds 250,000 or so clones; around nine tenths are singletons and the top ten take about 8.6%. The specimen was peripheral blood. These TCRs come from a man aged 40-49 years with active or convalescent COVID-19.

The rearrangement uses TRBV5-1 and TRBJ2-1; 7 bases line up with TRBD2. Germline V gene sequence: CDR1 SGHRS, CDR2 YFSETQ. The CDR3 has 15 residues. J was trimmed by 7 bases and V by 4 bases; bases with no gene match: 11. DNA of the CDR3: TGCGCCAGCAGCGAAGGGGCGGGAGTAGGTAATGAGCAGTTCTTC. This gives the protein CASSEGAGVGNEQFF.

V is TRBV2 and J is TRBJ1-1; a possible D gene is TRBD1 (6 bases). There are 14 residues in the CDR3. V dropped 6 bases and J dropped 3 bases, with 14 bases sitting between them. Germline V gene lookup returns CDR1 SNHLY and CDR2 FYNNEI. As DNA, the CDR3 is TGTGCCAGCAGCGATACAGGGCCGTACACTGAAGCTTTCTTT. Residues: CASSDTGPYTEAFF. Based on the CDR3 plus reference TRBV2 and TRBJ1-1, the full variable domain is EPEVTQTPSHQVTQMGQEVILRCVPISNHLYFYWYRQILGQKVEFLVSFYNNEISEKSEIFDDQFSVERPDGSNFTLKIRSTKLEDSAMYFCASSDTGPYTEAFFGQGTRLTVV.

The chain joins TRBV19 to TRBJ1-2; D is unclear. Germline V gives CDR1 LNHDA, CDR2 SQIVND (reference sequence). The CDR3 loop spans 12 amino acids. The V and J ends lost 5 bases and 4 bases respectively, with 8 bases between them. The CDR3, as DNA: TGTGCCAGTAGTGAGGGTGGCTATGGCTACACCTTC. Translated, it gives CASSEGGYGYTF.

This chain uses TRBV1 with TRBJ2-3; TRBD2 is taken as the D call from the table, unchecked against the DNA. TRBV1 is noted as a pseudogene. The CDR3 length is 17 residues. CDR3 sequence (DNA): TGCACCAGCAGCCAAGATACCAGCGGGGGGGCCCCAGATACGCAGTATTTT. Translation: CTSSQDTSGGAPDTQYF.

The chain is built from TRBV10-3 and TRBJ2-5; 7 bases are a match to TRBD2. Trimming cost V 4 bases and J 5 bases; bases outside gene matches: 7. CDR1 is ENHRY and CDR2 is SYGVKD in the germline V gene. The CDR3 covers 14 residues. The CDR3 here is CAISGTSARETQYF. In DNA form, the CDR3 reads TGTGCCATCAGTGGTACTAGCGCCCGGGAGACCCAGTACTTC.

The chain has TRBV4-1 and TRBJ1-4; possibly TRBD1 for D (5 bases). Trimming cost V 5 bases and J 7 bases, with 14 bases left between them. In germline, CDR1 is MGHRA, CDR2 YSYEKL. This CDR3 comprises 14 residues. The CDR3 here is CASSLPGVSEKLFF. CDR3 DNA: TGCGCCAGCAGCTTACCGGGGGTATCTGAAAAACTGTTTTTT.

J is TRBJ2-1 and V is TRBV19, with D possibly being TRBD2 (6 bases). Deletions cut 5 bases from V and 0 bases from J, with 17 bases between. The CDR3 is 17 residues long. Germline lookup yields CDR1 LNHDA and CDR2 SQIVND (reference sequence). In DNA form, the CDR3 reads TGTGCCAGTAGTGTCCTGACGGGGGTGAGCTCCTACAATGAGCAGTTCTTC. It codes for CASSVLTGVSSYNEQFF.

The rearrangement joins TRBV4-1 to TRBJ1-5; D gene uncertain. The V end lost 0 bases, the J end lost 0 bases, and 15 bases lay between the germline ends. Per the germline V gene, CDR1 is MGHRA and CDR2 is YSYEKL. This CDR3 is 18 amino acids long. CDR3 in amino acids: CASSQDTPESSSNQPQHF. The CDR3 DNA is TGCGCCAGCAGCCAAGATACCCCCGAGTCTAGTAGCAATCAGCCCCAGCATTTT.

This chain links TRBV6-1 with TRBJ2-3, with 7 bases that match TRBD2. Per germline, CDR1 MNHNS and CDR2 SASEGT. Trimming cost V 0 bases and J 1 base; bases outside gene matches: 7. The CDR3 has 17 amino acids. The CDR3 sequence: CASSEAHGTTGTDTQYF. CDR3 coding DNA: TGTGCCAGCAGTGAAGCTCACGGGACTACCGGCACAGATACGCAGTATTTT.

The chain uses TRBV6-5 and TRBJ2-1, with 7 nucleotides matching TRBD1. Germline V lookup: CDR1 MNHEY, CDR2 SVGAGI. J was trimmed by 6 bases and V by 6 bases; bases with no gene match: 8. The CDR3 is made up of 14 amino acids. CDR3 sequence (DNA): TGTGCCAGCAGACGACAGGGATATCCCAATGAGCAGTTCTTC. It encodes CASRRQGYPNEQFF.

The genes are TRBV6-2 or TRBV6-3 and TRBJ2-3; 9 bases are shared with TRBD1. V dropped 5 bases and J dropped 0; count of bases not matched to a gene: 9. Germline V gene sequence: CDR1 MNHEY, CDR2 SVGEGT. There are 17 residues in the CDR3. CDR3 loop: CASSPGQGSSSTDTQYF. The CDR3 bases are TGTGCCAGCAGTCCGGGACAGGGATCTTCTAGCACAGATACGCAGTATTTT.

The V and J genes are TRBV3-1 (or the pseudogene TRBV3-2) and TRBJ2-5; 12 nucleotides match TRBD2. V lost 0 bases to trimming and J lost 2 bases; unmatched junction nucleotides: 4. This CDR3 contains 17 residues. The V gene's germline CDR1 is LGHDT and CDR2 YNNKEL (reference sequence). This CDR3 reads CASSQDQLAGGQETQYF. The CDR3 DNA reads TGTGCCAGCAGCCAAGATCAGCTAGCGGGGGGGCAAGAGACCCAGTACTTC.

The CDR3 region is CASSPGGGYGNEQFF. The CDR3 nucleotides are TGTGCCAGTTCCCCAGGGGGCGGTTATGGGAATGAGCAGTTCTTC. The V gene is TRBV28, the J gene TRBJ2-1; 8 positions agree with TRBD1. CDR1 and CDR2 from the germline V gene are MDHEN and SYDVKM. Germline trimming cut 9 bases from V and 7 bases from J; bases unmatched to any gene: 14. The CDR3 consists of 15 residues. The variable domain in full, completed from reference TRBV28 and TRBJ2-1, reads DVKVTQSSRYLVKRTGEKVFLECVQDMDHENMFWYRQDPGLGLRLIYFSYDVKMKEKGDIPEGYSVSREKKERFSLILESASTNQTSMYLCASSPGGGYGNEQFFGPGTRLTVL.

The rearrangement joins TRBV27 to TRBJ2-7; TRBD2 matches at 9 bases. Germline-derived CDR1 and CDR2 are MNHEY and SMNVEV (reference sequence). This CDR3 comprises 15 residues. Trimming took 2 bases from V and 4 from J; bases not matched to a gene: 6. CDR3 residues: CASSLRGGGMYEQYF. CDR3 in DNA: TGTGCCAGCAGTTTACGCGGGGGGGGTATGTACGAGCAGTACTTC.

This clone came up once. The chain couples TRBV19 to TRBJ2-3; D remains ambiguous. This CDR3 has 12 residues. CDR1 and CDR2 (germline): LNHDA, SQIVND (reference sequence). Deletions cut 4 bases from V and 5 bases from J, with 7 bases between. The CDR3, as DNA: TGTGCCAGTAGTACCTCGGGAGATACGCAGTATTTT. It encodes CASSTSGDTQYF.

The chain combines TRBV5-8 with TRBJ2-7; no definite D call. The V end lost 4 bases, the J end lost 6 bases, and 8 bases lay between the germline ends. Germline-derived CDR1 and CDR2 are SGHTS and YDEGEE. The CDR3 has 11 amino acids. CDR3 amino acids: CASSPAAEQYF. CDR3 DNA sequence: TGTGCCAGCAGCCCCGCGGCCGAGCAGTACTTC.

The chain carries TRBV9 and TRBJ2-1; 13 bases match TRBD2. V lost 0 bases, J lost 3 bases, and 9 bases stayed unmatched. The CDR3 has 19 amino acids. CDR1 SGDLS and CDR2 YYNGEE come from the germline V gene. CDR3 sequence (DNA): TGTGCCAGCAGCGTAGCCCCAGGACTAGCGGGAGTGGGCTACAATGAGCAGTTCTTC. This sequence encodes CASSVAPGLAGVGYNEQFF.

The chain has TRBV30 and TRBJ2-4; D ambiguous. The CDR3 runs to 13 residues. Germline-derived CDR1 and CDR2 are GTSNPN and SVGIG (reference sequence). The V gene lost 0 bases and the J gene lost 2 bases, with 5 bases spanning the gap. This CDR3 is CAWSVGPKNIQYF. In DNA form, the CDR3 reads TGTGCCTGGAGTGTGGGCCCCAAAAACATTCAGTACTTC.

CDR3 amino acids: CASSVVGGGPNEQFF. The CDR3 DNA sequence: TGTGCCAGCAGCGTAGTTGGCGGGGGGCCCAATGAGCAGTTCTTC. The chain links TRBV9 to TRBJ2-1; 8 bases agree with TRBD2. V lost 0 bases to trimming and J lost 6 bases; unmatched junction nucleotides: 5. CDR3 length equals 15 residues. The germline V gene encodes CDR1 SGDLS and CDR2 YYNGEE.

J is TRBJ1-1 and V is TRBV11-1; 7 nucleotides match TRBD1. Germline V CDR1 and CDR2: SGHAT, FQDESV (reference sequence). V gave up 5 bases and J gave up 11 bases; unmatched junction bases: 8. The length of the CDR3 is 12 residues. This CDR3 reads CASSITGERAFF. The CDR3 DNA sequence: TGTGCCAGCAGCATTACAGGGGAGAGGGCTTTCTTT.

The chain is built from TRBV7-2 and TRBJ2-3; TRBD1 might be the D (6 bases). V was shortened by 3 bases and J by 2 bases, with 9 bases between the two germline ends. Germline CDR1 and CDR2: SGHTA and FQGNSA. The CDR3 loop spans 14 amino acids. The CDR3 spells CASSFGTTTDTQYF. The DNA of the CDR3 is TGTGCCAGCAGCTTTGGGACAACCACAGATACGCAGTATTTT.

V and J are TRBV18 and TRBJ1-6; no definite D call. Trimming stripped 3 bases from V and 7 bases from J, with 16 bases between. The CDR3 totals 16 residues. The germline CDR1 and CDR2 sequences are KGHSH and LQKENI. CDR3 sequence: CASSPSPGLGNSPLHF. The CDR3 DNA sequence: TGTGCCAGCTCACCTTCCCCGGGATTGGGAAATTCACCCCTCCACTTT.

V and J are TRBV6-5 and TRBJ1-6, with a weak D call TRBD1 (5 bases). CDR1 and CDR2 from the germline V gene are MNHEY and SVGAGI. The ends were cut back, 4 bases at V and 6 bases at J, with 13 bases in the middle. The CDR3 is made up of 15 amino acids. CDR3 nucleotide sequence: TGTGCCAGCAGTTTCCAAGGGGTAACTAATTCACCCCTCCACTTT. This translates into CASSFQGVTNSPLHF.

V usage is TRBV3-1 (or the pseudogene TRBV3-2) and J usage is TRBJ1-1; D uncertain. Germline-derived CDR1 and CDR2 are LGHDT and YNNKEL (reference sequence). CDR3 length equals 12 residues. V lost 1 base and J 4 bases, leaving 4 bases between the germline ends. CDR3 DNA: TGTGCCAGCAGCCAAGGGGCCACTGAAGCTTTCTTT. It translates to CASSQGATEAFF.

The chain joins TRBV9 to TRBJ1-1; no clear D gene. The CDR3 loop spans 13 amino acids. Trimming shortened V by 0 bases and J by 7 bases, and 10 bases separated the two germline ends. Germline-derived CDR1 and CDR2 are SGDLS and YYNGEE. CDR3 in amino acids: CASSVAGLNEAFF. For the CDR3, the DNA is TGTGCCAGCAGCGTAGCGGGTTTAAATGAAGCTTTCTTT.

This clone came up a few times. V and J are TRBV5-4 and TRBJ1-3, with TRBD1 matching over 7 bases. Germline values: CDR1 SGHNT, CDR2 YYREEE (reference sequence). The CDR3 loop spans 16 amino acids. Trimming removed 3 bases from V and 2 bases from J; junction bases left unmatched: 8. CDR3 sequence reads: CASSSGGTLAGNTIYF. Written as DNA, the CDR3 is TGTGCCAGCAGCTCAGGGGGAACTTTAGCTGGAAACACCATATATTTT.

CDR3 region: CASSSAGTGQETQYF. The CDR3 nucleotides are TGTGCCAGCAGCTCCGCCGGCACAGGCCAAGAGACCCAGTACTTC. V gene TRBV11-3 combines with J gene TRBJ2-5; D may be TRBD1 (5 bases). The CDR3 has 15 amino acids. V dropped 4 bases and J dropped 1 base, with 13 bases sitting between them. CDR1 SGHNT and CDR2 YENEEA come from the germline V gene.

This clone was seen just once. The rearrangement links TRBV27 to TRBJ2-7, with D possibly TRBD1 on 6 matching bases. Germline V lookup: CDR1 MNHEY, CDR2 SMNVEV (reference sequence). The germline V and J ends were trimmed by 3 bases and 2 bases, with 8 bases remaining between them. The CDR3 extends over 13 amino acids. CDR3 loop: CASSLGHPYEQYF. The CDR3 nucleotides read TGTGCCAGCAGTTTGGGACACCCCTACGAGCAGTACTTC.

The chain joins TRBV11-3 to TRBJ2-7; 8 positions match TRBD1. V was clipped by 5 bases and J by 4 bases; unmatched bases: 7. CDR1 SGHNT and CDR2 YENEEA come from the germline V gene. The CDR3 has 14 amino acids. As DNA, the CDR3 is TGTGCCAGCAGCCCCGACAGGGGTTCTTACGAGCAGTACTTC. Its protein product is CASSPDRGSYEQYF.

In its sample, this clone was seen a few times. J is TRBJ2-7 and V is TRBV6-5, with D perhaps matching TRBD2 (5 bases). The germline V gene encodes CDR1 MNHEY and CDR2 SVGAGI. Trimming pared 6 bases from V and 5 bases from J, leaving 14 bases between. The CDR3 runs 13 residues. CDR3 loop: CASRDLRTHEQYF. DNA for the CDR3: TGTGCCAGCAGGGACTTACGAACCCACGAGCAGTACTTC.

This chain links TRBV21-1 with TRBJ1-2; TRBD1, the table's D call, was not compared with the DNA. TRBV21-1 is a pseudogene. CDR3 length equals 16 residues. In DNA form, the CDR3 reads TGTGCCAGCAGCAACGCGGACAGCCCAGCTAACTATGGCTACACCTTC. Residues: CASSNADSPANYGYTF.

This clone was picked up a small number of times. The rearrangement uses TRBV5-1 and TRBJ2-1; 7 bases match TRBD1. The CDR3 has 16 amino acids. Unmatched junction bases numbered 8, after V lost 2 bases and J lost 3 bases. CDR1 SGHRS and CDR2 YFSETQ come from the germline V gene. CDR3 nucleotides: TGCGCCAGCAGCTTTCGACAGGGTCCCATCTACAATGAGCAGTTCTTC. Translated: CASSFRQGPIYNEQFF.